A single sample gave rise to the 18 T cell receptor beta chains below, sequenced in a study of cytomegalovirus exposure and HLA in healthy donors. Amplification used 60 Vbeta primers and 13 Jbeta primers. Sequenced by immunoSEQ multiplex PCR; TCRdb stores in-frame clones only, minus some. The sample yields 90,000 to 100,000 clones, around 82% seen once. Material for sequencing was PBMCs. Source of these receptors: a woman aged 55-69 years in good health and CMV-seronegative.

This clone was seen a handful of times. V usage is TRBV6-6 and J usage is TRBJ2-2, with TRBD1 matching over 7 bases. With V trimmed by 2 bases and J by 6 bases, 6 bases remained unmatched. There are 15 residues in the CDR3. In germline, CDR1 is MNHNY, CDR2 SVGAGI (reference sequence). The CDR3 here is CASSYTGAVSGELFF. As DNA, the CDR3 is TGTGCCAGCAGTTACACAGGGGCCGTTTCCGGGGAGCTGTTTTTT.

J is TRBJ2-7 and V is TRBV4-1; possible D gene TRBD2, 6 bases. From germline, CDR1 is MGHRA and CDR2 YSYEKL. This CDR3 has 15 amino acids. V gave up 8 bases and J gave up 0 bases, with 17 bases separating them. This CDR3 reads CASRSGESPSYEQYF. CDR3 in DNA: TGCGCCAGCCGATCGGGGGAAAGCCCCTCCTACGAGCAGTACTTC.

CDR3 amino acids: CASSEEITGELFF. In DNA form, the CDR3 reads TGTGCCAGCAGTGAGGAGATTACCGGGGAGCTGTTTTTT. This chain connects TRBV6-4 to TRBJ2-2; D ambiguous. Germline values: CDR1 MRHNA, CDR2 SNTAGT. V was trimmed by 3 bases and J by 5 bases, leaving 7 bases between them. There are 13 residues in the CDR3.

The chain joins TRBV7-2 to TRBJ1-3; possible D gene TRBD1, 5 bases. CDR3 length equals 15 residues. V lost 5 bases and J lost 0, with 11 bases in between. The germline V gene has CDR1 SGHTA and CDR2 FQGNSA. The CDR3 loop reads CASSIQDLSGNTIYF. The CDR3, as DNA: TGTGCCAGCAGCATACAGGATCTCTCTGGAAACACCATATATTTT. The complete variable domain, with remaining parts taken from reference TRBV7-2 and TRBJ1-3, reads GAGVSQSPSNKVTEKGKDVELRCDPISGHTALYWYRQSLGQGLEFLIYFQGNSAPDKSGLPSDRFSAERTGGSVSTLTIQRTQQEDSAVYLCASSIQDLSGNTIYFGEGSWLTVV.

The V and J genes are TRBV6-6 and TRBJ2-7; 7 nucleotides match TRBD2. The CDR3 loop spans 16 amino acids. Germline-derived CDR1 and CDR2 are MNHNY and SVGAGI (reference sequence). Trimming at V came to 0 bases and at J to 3 bases, leaving 8 bases not matched to a gene. The CDR3 loop reads CASSYSRTSYNYEQYF. CDR3 DNA sequence: TGTGCCAGCAGTTACTCCAGGACTAGTTATAACTACGAGCAGTACTTC.

The rearrangement uses TRBV5-8 and TRBJ1-1; weak D call: TRBD1 (6 bases). Trimming took 0 bases from V and 5 from J, leaving 11 bases between them. Germline V lookup: CDR1 SGHTS, CDR2 YDEGEE. This CDR3 comprises 14 residues. In nucleotides, the CDR3 is TGTGCCAGCAGCTTGGCGGGGGGCTGGACTGAAGCTTTCTTT. Protein product: CASSLAGGWTEAFF.

Notes on this clone: In the same sample, other DNA sequences code for this CDR3. The chain employs TRBV15 and TRBJ2-7; TRBD1 matches 8 bases. The CDR3 is made up of 12 amino acids. Losses at the gene ends were 3 bases for V and 5 bases for J; bases not matched to a gene: 0. Germline V CDR1 and CDR2: LNHNV, YYDKDF (reference sequence). CDR3 residues: CATSRDRDEQYF. The DNA for the CDR3 is TGTGCCACCAGCAGGGACAGGGACGAGCAGTACTTC.

This chain uses TRBV2 with TRBJ2-3; TRBD2 aligns across 15 bases. With 6 bases clipped from V and 5 bases from J, the junction kept 9 bases outside the gene matches. CDR3 length: 17 amino acids. From germline, CDR1 is SNHLY and CDR2 FYNNEI. In DNA, the CDR3 is TGTGCCAGCAGAGGGACTAGCGGGGGGCCCAGGGAAGATACGCAGTATTTT. This gives the protein CASRGTSGGPREDTQYF.

In this sample, this clone turned up a few times. The rearrangement joins TRBV13 to TRBJ2-7; TRBD2 agrees at 9 bases. Germline CDR1 reads PRHDT; CDR2 reads FYEKMQ (reference sequence). With V trimmed by 5 bases and J by 0 bases, 8 bases remained unmatched. There are 16 residues in the CDR3. CDR3 sequence (DNA): TGTGCCAGCAGCCCCGGACTAGCGAGCCCCTCCTACGAGCAGTACTTC. It codes for CASSPGLASPSYEQYF.

The rearrangement uses TRBV2 and TRBJ2-5, with 10 bases fitting TRBD1. The CDR3 has 18 residues. The J segment lost 1 base and the V segment lost 6 bases, leaving 14 bases of the junction unmatched. Germline V lookup: CDR1 SNHLY, CDR2 FYNNEI. The CDR3 sequence is CASRHDPGQGLSQETQYF. The CDR3 DNA reads as TGTGCCAGCAGGCACGATCCGGGACAGGGGCTATCCCAAGAGACCCAGTACTTC.

This clone was seen a handful of times. The chain couples TRBV28 to TRBJ2-1; TRBD2 matches at 7 bases. In germline, CDR1 is MDHEN, CDR2 SYDVKM. V lost 5 bases, J lost 5 bases, and 3 bases stayed unmatched. CDR3 length equals 13 residues. CDR3 sequence: CASSLTSHNEQFF. The CDR3 bases are TGTGCCAGCAGTCTGACTAGCCACAATGAGCAGTTCTTC.

This clone has just one count. DNA for the CDR3: TGTGCCAGCAGTCAAAGCGGGGGAACCTACAATGAGCAGTTCTTC. Translating it yields CASSQSGGTYNEQFF. The rearrangement links TRBV6-5 to TRBJ2-1; TRBD2 aligns across 8 bases. With V trimmed by 5 bases and J by 2 bases, 5 bases remained unmatched. CDR1 is MNHEY and CDR2 is SVGAGI in the germline V gene. The CDR3 sequence is 15 residues long.

This clone has only one observation. CDR3 region: CASLTGGHQPQHF. The CDR3 DNA reads as TGTGCCAGCCTGACAGGGGGGCATCAGCCCCAGCATTTT. The chain links TRBV28 to TRBJ1-5, with 9 bases lining up with TRBD1. The V segment lost 8 bases and the J segment 5 bases; nucleotides outside the gene matches: 4. The CDR3 is 13 amino acids. Germline V gene lookup returns CDR1 MDHEN and CDR2 SYDVKM.

This clone was detected once. The V gene is TRBV19, the J gene TRBJ1-1; the match to TRBD1 covers 8 bases. The CDR3 spans 11 residues. With V trimmed by 5 bases and J by 14 bases, 7 bases remained unmatched. The germline V gene encodes CDR1 LNHDA and CDR2 SQIVND (reference sequence). Written as DNA, the CDR3 is TGTGCCAGTAGTCCAGACAGGGGCCTCTTCTTT. Its translation is CASSPDRGLFF. Full variable domain (remainder filled in from reference TRBV19 and TRBJ1-1): DGGITQSPKYLFRKEGQNVTLSCEQNLNHDAMYWYRQDPGQGLRLIYYSQIVNDFQKGDIAEGYSVSREKKESFPLTVTSAQKNPTAFYLCASSPDRGLFFGQGTRLTVV.

CDR3 in amino acids: CALAAGGFMNTEAFF. As DNA, the CDR3 is TGTGCCCTCGCGGCAGGGGGCTTTATGAACACTGAAGCTTTCTTT. The gene calls are TRBV5-4 and TRBJ1-1; 8 nucleotides agree with TRBD1. CDR3 length: 15 residues. The germline V gene encodes CDR1 SGHNT and CDR2 YYREEE (reference sequence). Trimming cost V 10 bases and J 0 bases; bases outside gene matches: 11.

The chain couples TRBV4-1 to TRBJ1-5; TRBD1 matches 9 bases. Germline loops: CDR1 MGHRA, CDR2 YSYEKL. Unmatched junction bases numbered 8, after V lost 4 bases and J lost 4 bases. The CDR3 covers 16 residues. In nucleotides, the CDR3 is TGCGCCAGCAGCCCGACAGGGGGTCTGGGGAATCAGCCCCAGCATTTT. Encoded protein: CASSPTGGLGNQPQHF.

CDR3: CASSTGTGNQPQHF. In DNA form, the CDR3 reads TGTGCCAGCAGCACCGGGACAGGCAATCAGCCCCAGCATTTT. This sequence joins TRBV5-5 and TRBJ1-5, with 7 bases fitting TRBD1. The CDR3 length is 14 residues. The J segment lost 2 bases and the V segment lost 4 bases, leaving 3 bases of the junction unmatched. The germline V gene has CDR1 SGHKS and CDR2 YYEKEE (reference sequence).

This chain connects TRBV19 to TRBJ2-5; tentative D call: TRBD1 (6 bases). The CDR3 covers 15 residues. The germline V and J ends were trimmed by 0 bases and 4 bases, with 12 bases remaining between them. The germline V gene encodes CDR1 LNHDA and CDR2 SQIVND (reference sequence). The DNA of the CDR3 is TGTGCCAGTAGTATAGAAAGGGGGATAGGAGAGACCCAGTACTTC. Protein product: CASSIERGIGETQYF.